These 19 T cell receptor beta chains were all obtained from the same sample, sequenced in a study of cytomegalovirus exposure and HLA in healthy donors. In the PCR, 60 Vbeta and 13 Jbeta primers were used. Clones were sequenced by immunoSEQ multiplex PCR, and TCRdb holds only the in-frame ones, with some missing. The sample's table shows approximately 170,000 clones. Material: PBMCs. Receptors were obtained from a woman younger than 35 in good health and CMV-seropositive.

This chain joins TRBV5-4 and TRBJ2-3, with TRBD2 matching over 8 bases. Germline V gene data show CDR1 as SGHNT and CDR2 as YYREEE (reference sequence). Trimming cost V 1 base and J 7 bases; bases outside gene matches: 11. This CDR3 comprises 16 residues. In DNA form, the CDR3 reads TGTGCCAGCAGCTTGAACCGGGGGGGCCTTTTGAATACGCAGTATTTT. Its protein is CASSLNRGGLLNTQYF. Drawing the rest from reference TRBV5-4 and TRBJ2-3, the complete variable domain is ETGVTQSPTHLIKTRGQQVTLRCSSQSGHNTVSWYQQALGQGPQFIFQYYREEENGRGNFPPRFSGLQFPNYSSELNVNALELDDSALYLCASSLNRGGLLNTQYFGPGTRLTVL.

This chain connects TRBV19 to TRBJ1-2, with 9 bases matching TRBD1. CDR3 size: 16 residues. The J segment lost 3 bases and the V segment lost 6 bases, leaving 11 bases of the junction unmatched. Germline values: CDR1 LNHDA, CDR2 SQIVND (reference sequence). In DNA, the CDR3 is TGTGCCAGTAGCCCGATCTCGGGACAGGGATACTATGGCTACACCTTC. As protein: CASSPISGQGYYGYTF.

V gene TRBV19 combines with J gene TRBJ1-1; D gene uncertain. V shed 1 base and J shed 4 bases, with 10 bases lying between them. The CDR3 extends over 14 amino acids. Germline V gene data show CDR1 as LNHDA and CDR2 as SQIVND (reference sequence). The CDR3 sequence: CASSIAHSGTEAFF. The CDR3 DNA reads TGTGCCAGTAGTATAGCTCACAGTGGCACTGAAGCTTTCTTT.

The chain couples TRBV4-1 to TRBJ2-1; 7 nucleotides match TRBD1. The J segment lost 3 bases and the V segment lost 4 bases, leaving 12 bases of the junction unmatched. The CDR3 consists of 17 residues. CDR1 is MGHRA and CDR2 is YSYEKL in the germline V gene. CDR3 sequence: CASSLDLSGTVYNEQFF. CDR3 DNA: TGCGCCAGCAGCCTTGACTTGTCCGGGACAGTCTACAATGAGCAGTTCTTC.

The chain is built from TRBV12-5 and TRBJ2-1, with D perhaps matching TRBD2 (6 bases). This CDR3 spans 15 amino acids. Germline V gives CDR1 LGHNT, CDR2 FRNRAP. V dropped 7 bases and J dropped 7 bases, with 20 bases sitting between them. The CDR3 loop is CASAPLSGVANEQFF. DNA for the CDR3: TGTGCTAGTGCCCCTCTCTCGGGAGTGGCGAATGAGCAGTTCTTC.

V is TRBV6-1 and J is TRBJ2-1; 9 positions agree with TRBD2. Germline V lookup: CDR1 MNHNS, CDR2 SASEGT. V shed 2 bases, J shed 3 bases, and the junction held 5 bases outside the gene matches. This CDR3 has 16 amino acids. The CDR3 nucleotides are TGTGCCAGCAGTGAATACCCTAGCGGGAACTACAATGAGCAGTTCTTC. Amino acid sequence: CASSEYPSGNYNEQFF.

The chain joins TRBV14 to TRBJ1-6; no reliable D call. The germline CDR1 and CDR2 sequences are SGHDN and FVKESK. The V end lost 3 bases, the J end lost 13 bases, and 7 bases lay between the germline ends. This CDR3 has 11 residues. The DNA for the CDR3 is TGTGCCAGCAGCCACGGCAGGCCCCTCCACTTT. Translated: CASSHGRPLHF.

The rearrangement uses TRBV4-2 and TRBJ2-3; 9 bases are shared with TRBD2. The V segment lost 0 bases and the J segment 4 bases; nucleotides outside the gene matches: 11. There are 18 residues in the CDR3. The germline V gene encodes CDR1 LGHNA and CDR2 YNFKEQ. The DNA for the CDR3 is TGTGCCAGCAGCCAAGATTTAGGTGGCGGGGGGGCCGCAGATACGCAGTATTTT. Amino acids: CASSQDLGGGGAADTQYF.

The rearrangement uses TRBV19 and TRBJ2-1; 12 bases agree with TRBD2. Germline V lookup: CDR1 LNHDA, CDR2 SQIVND (reference sequence). J gave up 5 bases and V 5 bases, and 7 bases lay outside the gene matches. The CDR3 extends over 16 amino acids. CDR3 sequence reads: CASSARTSGTDNEQFF. The CDR3 region has the DNA TGTGCCAGTAGTGCCCGGACTAGCGGGACGGACAATGAGCAGTTCTTC.

The gene calls are TRBV4-2 and TRBJ1-3, with D unclear. Germline lookup yields CDR1 LGHNA and CDR2 YNFKEQ. The CDR3 sequence is 17 residues long. V was pared by 1 base and J by 4 bases, with 17 bases between. The chain's CDR3 is CASSQGIAAAGGNTIYF. CDR3 in DNA: TGTGCCAGCAGCCAAGGTATCGCGGCGGCGGGGGGAAACACCATATATTTT.

The genes are TRBV9 and TRBJ2-5; TRBD2 matches 10 bases. Germline V lookup: CDR1 SGDLS, CDR2 YYNGEE. This CDR3 has 18 amino acids. The V segment lost 2 bases and the J segment 5 bases; nucleotides outside the gene matches: 15. The CDR3, as DNA: TGTGCCAGCAGCGTGGGTAGCGGGAGGCTAACCGGACGGGAGACCCAGTACTTC. It yields the protein CASSVGSGRLTGRETQYF.

For the CDR3, the DNA is TGCGCCAGCAGCCAGCCCGCAACAGGGTTAACTGAAGCTTTCTTT. Translation gives CASSQPATGLTEAFF. This chain links TRBV4-3 with TRBJ1-1, with a possible D match to TRBD1 (6 bases). V lost 3 bases and J 5 bases, leaving 16 bases between the germline ends. This CDR3 is built from 15 residues. Germline V gives CDR1 LGHNA, CDR2 YSLEER.

The CDR3, as DNA: TGTGCCAGCAGCTCCGGACAGGGGGAATATGGCTACACCTTC. Its translation is CASSSGQGEYGYTF. This chain connects TRBV7-2 to TRBJ1-2; TRBD1 aligns across 10 bases. CDR3 size: 14 residues. Unmatched junction bases numbered 4, after V lost 4 bases and J lost 5 bases. The V gene's germline CDR1 is SGHTA and CDR2 FQGNSA.

The chain uses TRBV6-6 and TRBJ2-7; D is possibly TRBD2 (6 bases). V lost 3 bases and J lost 2, with 14 bases in between. Germline-derived CDR1 and CDR2 are MNHNY and SVGAGI (reference sequence). The CDR3 is made up of 15 amino acids. DNA of the CDR3: TGTGCCAGCAGTTATCGACCGACTAGTACCTACGAGCAGTACTTC. Its translation: CASSYRPTSTYEQYF.

The rearrangement joins TRBV5-4 to TRBJ2-7; 8 bases match TRBD1. The CDR3 totals 14 residues. V shed 9 bases, J shed 3 bases, and the junction held 11 bases outside the gene matches. Germline CDR1 is SGHNT and CDR2 is YYREEE (reference sequence). CDR3 coding DNA: TGTGCCACCAGTAACGGGACAGGCCGCTACGAGCAGTACTTC. The encoded protein is CATSNGTGRYEQYF.

The J gene is TRBJ1-5, the V gene TRBV19, with a possible D match to TRBD1 (6 bases). CDR1 is LNHDA, CDR2 SQIVND, per germline (reference sequence). The CDR3 length is 15 residues. V lost 5 bases, J lost 0 bases, and 11 bases lay in between. The CDR3 region has the DNA TGTGCCAGTAGTTACAGGGTAGGTAGCAATCAGCCCCAGCATTTT. This gives the protein CASSYRVGSNQPQHF.

As for this clone: The identical CDR3 is also encoded by other nucleotide sequences in the sample. J is TRBJ2-1 and V is TRBV5-1, with 9 bases that match TRBD1. This CDR3 has 16 amino acids. Trimming cost V 0 bases and J 2 bases; bases outside gene matches: 3. Per the germline V gene, CDR1 is SGHRS and CDR2 is YFSETQ. CDR3 in amino acids: CASSLGQGVAYNEQFF. CDR3 in DNA: TGCGCCAGCAGCTTGGGACAGGGGGTGGCCTACAATGAGCAGTTCTTC.

The chain combines TRBV5-1 with TRBJ2-7, with 14 bases fitting TRBD2. Germline loops: CDR1 SGHRS, CDR2 YFSETQ. The CDR3 is 17 residues long. The V segment lost 4 bases and the J segment 3 bases; nucleotides outside the gene matches: 9. The CDR3 here is CASSPGGLAGANYEQYF. For the CDR3, the DNA is TGCGCCAGCAGCCCGGGGGGACTAGCGGGAGCAAACTACGAGCAGTACTTC.

J is TRBJ1-1 and V is TRBV4-3, with no clear D. V was shortened by 6 bases and J by 0 bases, with 8 bases between the two germline ends. The CDR3 totals 13 residues. Germline CDR1 and CDR2: LGHNA and YSLEER. The CDR3 nucleotides read TGCGCCAGCAGAGGGAGGTTGAACACTGAAGCTTTCTTT. It specifies CASRGRLNTEAFF.